A single sample gave rise to the 2 T cell receptor beta chains below, sequenced in a study of shared clonotypes between healthy human individuals. The data were produced by immunoSEQ multiplex PCR, yet TCRdb's version contains in-frame clones alone and is incomplete. The table lists hundreds of thousands of clones, 90% to 96% of them singletons. The sequenced sample was naive CD4+ T cells sorted from blood. Indicated subset: CD45RA+ positively selected. These receptors were obtained from a woman in her twenties or thirties in good health.

The chain uses TRBV10-3 and TRBJ2-5; TRBD2 aligns across 7 bases. The CDR3 is made up of 13 amino acids. Trimming cost V 10 bases and J 1 base; bases outside gene matches: 6. CDR1 and CDR2 from the germline V gene are ENHRY and SYGVKD. The CDR3 nucleotides are TGTGCCACCCAACCTAGCGGCCAAGAGACCCAGTACTTC. Translated: CATQPSGQETQYF.

This clone was counted only a few times. The V call is TRBV5-1, the J call TRBJ1-5; TRBD1 matches at 7 bases. V shed 0 bases and J 4 bases; nucleotides not matched to a gene: 4. This CDR3 has 15 residues. CDR1 SGHRS and CDR2 YFSETQ come from the germline V gene. CDR3 sequence: CASSLAGQPNQPQHF. The CDR3 DNA is TGCGCCAGCAGCTTGGCGGGACAGCCTAATCAGCCCCAGCATTTT.